These T cell receptor beta chains were read from a single sample in a study of tumor T cells in aggressive B-cell lymphoma. The protocol was immunoSEQ multiplex PCR, while the TCRdb copy is restricted to in-frame clones and leaves out a portion. The sample includes 2,000 to 2,500 clones, roughly 90% of them seen just once. Material for sequencing was tumor tissue. The source is an adult with diffuse large B cell lymphoma. CDR3s include the opening cysteine and the closing phenylalanine or tryptophan. A D gene is named only where the DNA matches it firmly. The size field is filled for only some rows; it gives once, few, many or a size class.

j_call | v_call | clone_size | d_call | cdr3_aa | cdr3_nt
TRBJ2-7 | TRBV7-6 | once | . | CASSLARATSYEQYF | TGTGCCAGCAGCTTAGCGAGGGCTACCAGCTACGAGCAGTACTTC
TRBJ1-1 | TRBV7-2 | hyperexpanded | . | CASSLGGGGNTEAFF | TGTGCCAGCAGCTTAGGTGGGGGAGGGAACACTGAAGCTTTCTTT
TRBJ2-3 | TRBV11-2 | . | TRBD2 | CASSLSGSSQDTQYF | TGTGCCAGCAGCCTTAGCGGGAGCAGCCAGGATACGCAGTATTTT
TRBJ1-1 | TRBV19 | . | TRBD1 | CASSPLGQGALSEAFF | TGTGCCAGTAGTCCATTAGGACAGGGGGCTCTTTCCGAAGCTTTCTTT
TRBJ2-7 | TRBV6-5 | . | TRBD2 | CASSYFPGLAEYEQYF | TGTGCCAGCAGTTACTTTCCCGGACTAGCGGAATACGAGCAGTACTTC
TRBJ2-7 | TRBV27 | . | TRBD1 | CASSYRGEEQYF | TGTGCCAGCAGTTACAGGGGCGAGGAGCAGTACTTC
TRBJ2-1 | TRBV28 | . | TRBD2 | CASNSHTSGDEQFF | TGTGCCAGCAACTCCCATACTAGCGGGGATGAGCAGTTCTTC
TRBJ2-5 | TRBV19 | once | TRBD2 | CASRTSDQETQYF | TGTGCCAGTAGGACTAGCGACCAAGAGACCCAGTACTTC
TRBJ1-1 | TRBV13 | . | . | CASSLGRLGMNTEAFF | TGTGCCAGCAGCTTAGGCCGGCTGGGCATGAACACTGAAGCTTTCTTT
TRBJ1-3 | TRBV18 | . | TRBD1 | CASSSSGTGGDTIYF | TGTGCCAGCTCATCCTCCGGGACAGGGGGAGACACCATATATTTT
TRBJ2-7 | TRBV27 | . | TRBD2 | CASSSLWGGSYEQYF | TGTGCCAGCAGTTCCCTGTGGGGGGGCTCCTACGAGCAGTACTTC
TRBJ2-1 | TRBV7-9 | . | . | CASSLFKRTILVHNEQFF | TGTGCCAGCAGCTTATTCAAACGGACTATATTAGTACACAATGAGCAGTTCTTC
TRBJ2-2 | TRBV7-2 | . | . | CASTPYSAGELFF | TGTGCCAGCACCCCTTATTCGGCCGGGGAGCTGTTTTTT
TRBJ2-4 | TRBV6-5 | . | . | CASSYSGAGVDIQYF | TGTGCCAGCAGTTACTCGGGGGCAGGGGTGGACATTCAGTACTTC
TRBJ2-7 | TRBV15 | . | . | CATSRTGPYEQYF | TGTGCCACCAGCAGAACAGGGCCCTACGAGCAGTACTTC
TRBJ1-6 | TRBV11-3 | . | . | CASSLLWRESPLHF | TGTGCCAGCAGCTTATTGTGGAGAGAGTCACCCCTCCACTTT
TRBJ2-1 | TRBV27 | . | . | CASSGYNEQFF | TGTGCCAGCTCCGGGTACAATGAGCAGTTCTTC
TRBJ1-4 | TRBV19 | . | TRBD1 | CATQDRPYVNEKLFF | TGTGCCACCCAGGACAGGCCCTACGTTAATGAAAAACTGTTTTTT
TRBJ2-1 | TRBV6-1 | once | . | CASEGYNEQFF | TGTGCCAGCGAGGGATACAATGAGCAGTTCTTC
TRBJ2-3 | TRBV10-3 | . | TRBD2 | CAISELASGSRADTQYF | TGTGCCATCAGTGAGTTGGCTAGCGGGTCTCGCGCAGATACGCAGTATTTT
TRBJ2-3 | TRBV5-1 | . | . | CASSRWEPSTDTQYF | TGCGCCAGCAGTCGGTGGGAGCCCTCCACAGATACGCAGTATTTT
TRBJ1-1 | TRBV10-1 | few | TRBD1 | CASSGQGGTEAFF | TGCGCCAGCAGCGGACAGGGGGGGACTGAAGCTTTCTTT
TRBJ1-1 | TRBV9 | . | . | CASSPLGGQSTEAFF | TGTGCCAGCAGCCCCCTCGGGGGGCAGAGCACTGAAGCTTTCTTT
TRBJ1-1 | TRBV30 | once | TRBD1 | CAWRETGYGTEAFF | TGTGCCTGGAGGGAGACAGGGTACGGCACTGAAGCTTTCTTT
TRBJ2-5 | TRBV6-6 | . | TRBD1 | CASSYSRDRGRETQYF | TGTGCCAGCAGTTACTCACGGGACAGGGGGCGAGAGACCCAGTACTTC
TRBJ2-5 | TRBV30 | . | . | CAWTHQETQYF | TGTGCCTGGACACATCAAGAGACCCAGTACTTC
TRBJ1-5 | TRBV6-6 | once | . | CASRDSRWPQHF | TGTGCCAGCAGGGACAGCCGCTGGCCCCAGCATTTT
TRBJ1-2 | TRBV2 | . | . | CASSSGGALYGYTF | TGTGCCAGCTCCTCGGGAGGGGCCCTTTATGGCTACACCTTC
TRBJ2-7 | TRBV5-1 | . | TRBD1 | CASSDPGTGTYEQYF | TGCGCCAGCAGCGATCCCGGGACAGGGACCTACGAGCAGTACTTC
TRBJ1-1 | TRBV5-1 | . | TRBD1 | CASSSGQVNTEAFF | TGCGCCAGCAGCTCTGGACAGGTGAACACTGAAGCTTTCTTT
TRBJ1-3 | TRBV10-3 | . | TRBD1 | CAISAITGTEGNTIYF | TGTGCCATCAGTGCCATTACCGGGACAGAGGGAAACACCATATATTTT
TRBJ2-1 | TRBV4-3 | . | TRBD2 | CASSLGTSGLEQFF | TGCGCCAGCAGCCTCGGGACTAGCGGTCTTGAGCAGTTCTTC
TRBJ1-5 | TRBV10-2 | . | . | CASSEGANQPQHF | TGCGCCAGCAGTGAGGGGGCGAATCAGCCCCAGCATTTT
TRBJ1-3 | TRBV19 | . | . | CASSIGQNSGNTIYF | TGTGCCAGTAGTATTGGGCAGAACTCTGGAAACACCATATATTTT
TRBJ2-3 | TRBV7-8 | . | TRBD2 | CASSTTSGDRFATDTQYF | TGTGCCAGCAGCACAACTAGCGGGGATAGATTTGCTACAGATACGCAGTATTTT
TRBJ2-1 | TRBV5-6 | . | TRBD2 | CASSLGTSGYNEQFF | TGTGCCAGCAGCCTTGGGACTAGCGGGTACAATGAGCAGTTCTTC
TRBJ2-2 | TRBV28 | . | TRBD2 | CASSLLFWGLAEAQQRTGELFF | TGTGCCAGCAGTCTCCTGTTCTGGGGACTAGCGGAGGCCCAACAACGAACCGGGGAGCTGTTTTTT
TRBJ1-5 | TRBV6-5 | . | . | CASSYTRGNQPQHF | TGTGCCAGCAGTTACACCAGGGGCAATCAGCCCCAGCATTTT
TRBJ2-1 | TRBV18 | . | TRBD2 | CASSRVGAGEGNEQFF | TGTGCCAGCTCACGCGTAGGAGCGGGAGAAGGAAATGAGCAGTTCTTC
TRBJ2-2 | TRBV27 | . | . | CASSLFGWASATGELFF | TGTGCCAGCAGTTTATTTGGGTGGGCTAGCGCCACCGGGGAGCTGTTTTTT